This T cell receptor (beta chain) derives from a study of blood T cell repertoires in COVID-19. The assay was immunoSEQ multiplex PCR, and TCRdb's table has in-frame clones only and misses some. The sample shows more than 150,000 clones, around 82% of them seen only once. The CDR3 totals 14 residues. Germline CDR1 SNHLY, CDR2 FYNNEI. Trimming left V 3 bases short and J 5 bases short, with 13 bases between. This clonotype originated in a man aged 35 to 55 who had recovered from COVID-19. Sequenced sample: PBMCs or T cells enriched from blood (not recorded which). The chain joins TRBV2 to TRBJ2-5, with D possibly TRBD2 on 7 matching bases. Here the CDR3 reads CASSEGGPQETQYF. CDR3 coding DNA: TGTGCCAGCAGTGAGGGGGGGCCCCAGGAGACCCAGTACTTC.